One sample yielded the 32 T cell receptor beta chains listed below, sequenced in a study of cytomegalovirus exposure and HLA in healthy donors. The PCR employed 60 Vbeta primers together with 13 Jbeta primers. Only in-frame clones appear in the TCRdb table, and some are missing; sequencing was by immunoSEQ multiplex PCR. Of fewer than 150,000 clones listed, 67% are singletons. The source material was PBMCs. These receptors came from a man between 18 and 35 years old in good health and CMV-seropositive.

CDR3 DNA sequence: TGTGCCAGCAGTCGACAGGGGGCGGGCGAGCAGTACGTC. Its protein product is CASSRQGAGEQYV. The chain combines TRBV6-5 with TRBJ2-7; 10 bases match TRBD1. The CDR3 runs 13 residues. J gave up 6 bases and V 5 bases, and 4 bases lay outside the gene matches. Germline values: CDR1 MNHEY, CDR2 SVGAGI.

This clone has just one count. The chain carries TRBV29-1 and TRBJ2-1; D is perhaps TRBD2 (6 bases). Trimming removed 8 bases from V and 4 bases from J, with 12 bases in between. This CDR3 has 12 amino acids. Germline CDR1 and CDR2: SQVTM and ANQGSEA. Written as DNA, the CDR3 is TGCAGCTCAAGAGGGACTTACAATGAGCAGTTCTTC. Translation: CSSRGTYNEQFF.

In the case of this clone: This same CDR3 is encoded by further DNA sequences in the sample. V usage is TRBV11-3 and J usage is TRBJ1-5; D unresolved. This CDR3 has 13 residues. Trimming shortened V by 0 bases and J by 4 bases, and 4 bases separated the two germline ends. Germline V lookup: CDR1 SGHNT, CDR2 YENEEA. CDR3 sequence: CASSLEQNQPQHF. The CDR3 nucleotides are TGTGCCAGCAGCTTAGAACAGAATCAGCCCCAGCATTTT. The full variable domain, completed using reference TRBV11-3 and TRBJ1-5, is EAGVVQSPRYKIIEKKQPVAFWCNPISGHNTLYWYLQNLGQGPELLIRYENEEAVDDSQLPKDRFSAERLKGVDSTLKIQPAELGDSAVYLCASSLEQNQPQHFGDGTRLSIL.

The gene calls are TRBV25-1 and TRBJ2-3, with 7 bases identical to TRBD1. Per germline, CDR1 MGHDK and CDR2 SYGVNS. J lost 2 bases, V lost 10 bases, and 9 bases had no gene match. The CDR3 is made up of 14 amino acids. The CDR3 spells CAKEGDRFTDTQYF. The CDR3 DNA reads as TGTGCCAAAGAGGGGGACAGATTCACAGATACGCAGTATTTT.

This clone was observed a few times. V is TRBV5-6 and J is TRBJ1-1; D gene ambiguous. The CDR3 is made up of 13 amino acids. Trimming left V 0 bases short and J 5 bases short, with 8 bases between. CDR1 and CDR2 from the germline V gene are SGHDT and YYEEEE. CDR3 region: CASSLDRETEAFF. CDR3 in DNA: TGTGCCAGCAGCTTGGACCGGGAGACTGAAGCTTTCTTT.

The chain employs TRBV4-1 and TRBJ2-1, with TRBD2 matching over 14 bases. CDR3 length: 18 residues. V shed 3 bases, J shed 10 bases, and the junction held 14 bases outside the gene matches. The V gene's germline CDR1 is MGHRA and CDR2 YSYEKL. CDR3 in amino acids: CASSHGKRLAGGWLEQFF. For the CDR3, the DNA is TGCGCCAGCAGCCATGGAAAACGACTAGCGGGGGGGTGGTTGGAGCAGTTCTTC.

The chain uses TRBV2 and TRBJ1-5; 7 nucleotides align to TRBD1. The CDR3 runs to 16 residues. Losses at the gene ends were 5 bases for V and 1 base for J; bases not matched to a gene: 8. CDR1 and CDR2 (germline): SNHLY, FYNNEI. DNA for the CDR3: TGTGCCAGCAGTTCACAGGGGCTGGCGAGCAATCAGCCCCAGCATTTT. This sequence encodes CASSSQGLASNQPQHF.

This clone was seen many times. This chain joins TRBV7-9 and TRBJ2-1, with 7 positions matching TRBD1. J lost 6 bases, V lost 5 bases, and 7 bases had no gene match. The CDR3 length is 14 residues. Looked up from germline, CDR1 is SEHNR and CDR2 is FQNEAQ (reference sequence). The CDR3 coding sequence is TGTGCCAGCAGCATCGGGACAGCCGGCAATGAGCAGTTCTTC. Translation: CASSIGTAGNEQFF.

This chain links TRBV28 with TRBJ1-2; no definite D call. V was clipped by 2 bases and J by 7 bases, with 14 bases between them. The germline gives CDR1 MDHEN, CDR2 SYDVKM. The length of the CDR3 is 14 residues. The CDR3 DNA sequence: TGTGCCAGCAGTTTAGCTCGCGGGATAGGTGGCTACACCTTC. Amino acid sequence: CASSLARGIGGYTF.

This clone has a single count. The J gene is TRBJ2-2, the V gene TRBV5-1, with 8 bases fitting TRBD2. There are 14 residues in the CDR3. The germline V gene has CDR1 SGHRS and CDR2 YFSETQ. The V segment lost 4 bases and the J segment 6 bases; nucleotides outside the gene matches: 5. The CDR3 DNA is TGCGCCAGCAGCCTAGCACTAGCGGCCGGGGAGCTGTTTTTT. Protein: CASSLALAAGELFF.

This clone occurred a few times. The V call is TRBV6-5, the J call TRBJ1-1, with a weak D call TRBD1 (6 bases). With 6 bases removed from V and 3 bases from J, the gap between germline ends came to 17 bases. There are 15 residues in the CDR3. Germline loops: CDR1 MNHEY, CDR2 SVGAGI. The CDR3 sequence: CASSHGGGPDTEAFF. CDR3 nucleotides: TGTGCCAGCAGCCACGGGGGGGGCCCTGACACTGAAGCTTTCTTT.

The chain couples TRBV5-5 to TRBJ1-2; 12 bases line up with TRBD1. Looked up from germline, CDR1 is SGHKS and CDR2 is YYEKEE (reference sequence). Trimming cost V 2 bases and J 4 bases; bases outside gene matches: 9. The CDR3 runs to 17 residues. The CDR3 reads CASSLPGQGAIIYGYTF. The CDR3 coding sequence is TGTGCCAGCAGCTTACCGGGACAGGGGGCGATTATCTATGGCTACACCTTC.

The chain combines TRBV28 with TRBJ1-4, with D hard to call. Germline V gene lookup returns CDR1 MDHEN and CDR2 SYDVKM. Between the trimmed V and J ends, which lost 6 bases and 7 bases, there was a span of 9 bases. This CDR3 contains 12 residues. CDR3 region: CASSLRSEKLFF. The CDR3 DNA follows: TGTGCCAGCAGCCTTCGGAGTGAAAAACTGTTTTTT.

This clone has only a few counts. This chain's CDR3 is CASSQEMDRGLQNSPLHF. CDR3 sequence (DNA): TGTGCCAGCAGCCAGGAGATGGACAGGGGGCTTCAAAATTCACCCCTCCACTTT. The chain combines TRBV4-2 with TRBJ1-6, with 11 bases fitting TRBD1. Trimming at V came to 3 bases and at J to 7 bases, leaving 11 bases not matched to a gene. The germline CDR1 and CDR2 sequences are LGHNA and YNFKEQ. The CDR3 totals 18 residues.

The genes are TRBV10-2 and TRBJ1-1, with TRBD1 as a possible D gene (6 bases). The CDR3 loop spans 15 amino acids. V dropped 3 bases and J dropped 3 bases, with 14 bases sitting between them. CDR1 and CDR2 (germline): WSHSY, SAAADI. The CDR3 bases are TGCGCCAGCAGTGATCCCACAAGACAGGACACTGAAGCTTTCTTT. Amino acid sequence: CASSDPTRQDTEAFF.

The rearrangement uses TRBV7-6 and TRBJ2-5; D is possibly TRBD2 (5 bases). Germline loops: CDR1 SGHVS, CDR2 FNYEAQ. V gave up 5 bases and J gave up 1 base, with 11 bases separating them. The CDR3 length is 14 residues. The CDR3: CASSRSTTQETQYF. For the CDR3, the DNA is TGTGCCAGCAGCCGCTCGACTACCCAAGAGACCCAGTACTTC.

The chain combines TRBV19 with TRBJ1-2; no definite D call. Per the germline V gene, CDR1 is LNHDA and CDR2 is SQIVND (reference sequence). V was cut by 3 bases and J by 2 bases, with 7 bases left in between. This CDR3 comprises 13 residues. CDR3 amino acids: CASSIGLNYGYTF. The CDR3 DNA is TGTGCCAGTAGTATCGGACTCAACTATGGCTACACCTTC.

This clone was found once. The chain links TRBV29-1 to TRBJ2-5; D perhaps matches TRBD2 (7 bases). Germline-derived CDR1 and CDR2 are SQVTM and ANQGSEA. The CDR3 has 15 amino acids. V lost 0 bases, J lost 7 bases, and 18 bases lay in between. CDR3 amino acids: CSVEDWAEGGGTQYF. CDR3 coding DNA: TGCAGCGTTGAAGATTGGGCGGAAGGGGGGGGGACCCAGTACTTC.

The genes are TRBV27 and TRBJ1-2; 8 nucleotides line up with TRBD1. V shed 2 bases, J shed 4 bases, and the junction held 3 bases outside the gene matches. Germline assignment: CDR1 MNHEY and CDR2 SMNVEV (reference sequence). The CDR3 consists of 14 residues. The CDR3 reads CASSLRTGLYGYTF. For the CDR3, the DNA is TGTGCCAGCAGTTTAAGGACAGGGCTCTATGGCTACACCTTC.

This clone showed up just a few times. This chain links TRBV28 with TRBJ2-2; 12 nucleotides align to TRBD2. The ends lost 6 bases at V and 8 bases at J; junction bases unmatched: 13. Germline CDR1 MDHEN, CDR2 SYDVKM. The CDR3 runs to 17 residues. The CDR3 DNA reads as TGTGCCAGCAGGACAGGACTAGCGGGGCCCCGAGGGGGGGAGCTGTTTTTT. Protein sequence: CASRTGLAGPRGGELFF.

This chain connects TRBV10-3 to TRBJ2-7; maybe TRBD2 (5 bases). This CDR3 contains 15 residues. Germline CDR1 is ENHRY and CDR2 is SYGVKD. Trimming removed 6 bases at V and 5 bases at J, with 20 bases between. The DNA for the CDR3 is TGTGCCATCAGACTAGTGGTCCATTACCTGAACGAGCAGTACGTC. Its translation: CAIRLVVHYLNEQYV.

The CDR3 sequence: CATSSIRGAGGREKLFF. In nucleotides, the CDR3 is TGTGCCACCAGCAGCATAAGGGGGGCAGGGGGACGTGAAAAACTGTTTTTT. This chain connects TRBV15 to TRBJ1-4, with 7 bases aligning to TRBD1. This CDR3 spans 17 amino acids. Germline loops: CDR1 LNHNV, CDR2 YYDKDF (reference sequence). The ends lost 3 bases at V and 7 bases at J; junction bases unmatched: 14.

This rearrangement joins TRBV7-8 to TRBJ2-2; TRBD2 matches 12 bases. Germline V CDR1 and CDR2: SGHVS, FQNEAQ. There are 15 residues in the CDR3. The ends lost 5 bases at V and 4 bases at J; junction bases unmatched: 2. The CDR3 sequence is CASSLTSGGTGELFF. As DNA, the CDR3 is TGTGCCAGCAGCCTGACTAGCGGGGGCACCGGGGAGCTGTTTTTT.

This rearrangement joins TRBV6-5 to TRBJ1-6; 8 positions agree with TRBD1. With V trimmed by 6 bases and J by 7 bases, 2 bases remained unmatched. The CDR3 is 13 residues long. In germline, CDR1 is MNHEY, CDR2 SVGAGI. CDR3 in DNA: TGTGCCAGCAGCAGACAGGGGAATTCACCCCTCCACTTT. It encodes CASSRQGNSPLHF.

For the CDR3, the DNA is TGTGCCAGTAGCCCCACAGGTTACCTGAACACCGGGGAGCTGTTTTTT. The encoded protein is CASSPTGYLNTGELFF. The chain recombines TRBV19 with TRBJ2-2, with D possibly being TRBD1 (5 bases). The CDR3 runs to 16 residues. V was trimmed by 6 bases and J by 1 base, leaving 15 bases between them. Per the germline V gene, CDR1 is LNHDA and CDR2 is SQIVND (reference sequence). The complete variable domain, with remaining parts taken from reference TRBV19 and TRBJ2-2, reads DGGITQSPKYLFRKEGQNVTLSCEQNLNHDAMYWYRQDPGQGLRLIYYSQIVNDFQKGDIAEGYSVSREKKESFPLTVTSAQKNPTAFYLCASSPTGYLNTGELFFGEGSRLTVL.

The J gene is TRBJ2-3, the V gene TRBV28; TRBD1 matches 9 bases. V lost 7 bases, J lost 5 bases, and 10 bases stayed unmatched. The CDR3 totals 15 residues. Looked up from germline, CDR1 is MDHEN and CDR2 is SYDVKM. The CDR3 nucleotides are TGTGCCAGCACCGGGGGGACAGGGTCTCGAGATACGCAGTATTTT. Residues: CASTGGTGSRDTQYF.

The J gene is TRBJ1-2, the V gene TRBV6-5, with D hard to call. The CDR3 is 13 amino acids. Trimming left V 5 bases short and J 4 bases short, with 11 bases between. CDR1 and CDR2 from the germline V gene are MNHEY and SVGAGI. The DNA for the CDR3 is TGTGCCAGCAGTAACGGTGGTACCTATGGCTACACCTTC. Its protein product is CASSNGGTYGYTF.

This clone is a singleton in its sample. The chain employs TRBV20-1 and TRBJ2-1; D unresolved. The CDR3 covers 10 residues. Between the trimmed V and J ends, which lost 7 bases and 3 bases, there was a span of 4 bases. In germline, CDR1 is DFQATT, CDR2 SNEGSKA (reference sequence). CDR3 in amino acids: CSGGYNEQFF. CDR3 nucleotide sequence: TGCAGTGGCGGCTACAATGAGCAGTTCTTC.

A note on this clone: This sample includes further DNA sequences coding for the same CDR3. The chain is built from TRBV5-1 and TRBJ2-1; D is possibly TRBD2 (6 bases). The germline V and J ends were trimmed by 0 bases and 1 base, with 8 bases remaining between them. The germline gives CDR1 SGHRS, CDR2 YFSETQ. The CDR3 sequence is 15 residues long. CDR3 sequence: CASSLGGGSYNEQFF. CDR3 DNA: TGCGCCAGCAGCTTGGGTGGGGGGTCCTACAATGAGCAGTTCTTC.

This clone came up a few times. The chain carries TRBV7-2 and TRBJ1-4; D gene uncertain. The V and J ends lost 3 bases and 0 bases respectively, with 8 bases between them. The germline gives CDR1 SGHTA, CDR2 FQGNSA. The CDR3 has 15 residues. CDR3 in amino acids: CASSLLATTNEKLFF. CDR3 in DNA: TGTGCCAGCAGCTTGCTGGCCACAACTAATGAAAAACTGTTTTTT.

CDR3 sequence (DNA): TGTGCCAGCAGCCTTGCCCCGGCTAGCGGGTATGAGCAGTTCTTC. Its translation is CASSLAPASGYEQFF. The V and J genes are TRBV7-2 and TRBJ2-1; TRBD2 matches at 8 bases. This CDR3 has 15 amino acids. Per the germline V gene, CDR1 is SGHTA and CDR2 is FQGNSA. V dropped 5 bases and J dropped 8; count of bases not matched to a gene: 11.

This clone was seen a few times. The chain combines TRBV6-1 with TRBJ1-1; a weak D match, TRBD1 (5 bases). The V end lost 4 bases, the J end lost 2 bases, and 11 bases lay between the germline ends. CDR3 size: 14 residues. Per the germline V gene, CDR1 is MNHNS and CDR2 is SASEGT. CDR3 loop: CASSGLQANTEAFF. CDR3 DNA sequence: TGTGCCAGCAGTGGGCTACAGGCAAACACTGAAGCTTTCTTT.